The 23 T cell receptor beta chains in this list originate from one sample, sequenced in a study of spatial heterogeneity in lung cancer. Points from the study as a whole: Within tumors, counts of expanded alpha and beta TCRs tracked tumor mutation counts.

As to time point: sample taken at primary tumor resection. What these receptors recognize is not known. Each CDR3 protein is one row after TCRdb ran MiXCR on the 5' RACE reads. The table lists several thousand distinct CDR3 sequences, roughly 17% of them singletons. Sequenced material: lung tumor tissue, taken at surgery. All receptors come from a male donor with early-stage non-small cell lung cancer.

A note on this clonotype: This beta chain is a stray sequence in a library constructed for alpha chains; its clone size is not meaningful. V usage is TRBV15 and J usage is TRBJ2-6, with D possibly TRBD2 on 5 matching bases. From germline, CDR1 is LNHNV and CDR2 YYDKDF (reference sequence). CDR3 length equals 16 residues. The germline V and J ends were trimmed by 1 base and 2 bases, with 9 bases remaining between them. CDR3 region: CATSRARGAGANVLTF. The DNA for the CDR3 is TGTGCCACCAGCAGAGCACGGGGTGCTGGGGCCAACGTCCTGACTTTC.

By share of the sample, this clonotype is medium-sized (0.01 to 0.1%). This beta chain is off target for a library built for alpha chains, so its abundance means little. The rearrangement joins TRBV14 to TRBJ2-7; TRBD2 matches at 9 bases. CDR1 is SGHDN and CDR2 is FVKESK in the germline V gene. Trimming at V came to 4 bases and at J to 2 bases, leaving 9 bases not matched to a gene. This CDR3 has 16 amino acids. CDR3 nucleotides: TGTGCCAGCAGCCGAACGGGAGGCGGGAGGGCCTACGAGCAGTACTTC. It codes for CASSRTGGGRAYEQYF.

In its sample, this clonotype ranks as medium-sized. Within a library made for alpha chains, this beta chain is off target, and its count is uninformative. This chain uses TRBV7-2 with TRBJ2-7; D may match TRBD1 or TRBD2 (6 bases each). The CDR3 loop spans 15 amino acids. Germline V gives CDR1 SGHTA, CDR2 FQGNSA. V was pared by 5 bases and J by 2 bases, with 16 bases between. CDR3 nucleotide sequence: TGTGCCAGCAGCCCCGGGGGCGCATTGACCTACGAGCAGTACTTC. Translating it yields CASSPGGALTYEQYF.

This clonotype showed up just a few times. This beta chain lies outside the target of a library built for alpha chains; its clone size means little. This chain joins TRBV12-3 or TRBV12-4 and TRBJ2-7; TRBD1 matches 7 bases. V lost 6 bases and J lost 2; bases outside the gene matches: 7. CDR3 size: 14 residues. The CDR3 region is CASSPGQPTYEQYF. Written as DNA, the CDR3 is TGTGCCAGCAGCCCGGGACAGCCCACCTACGAGCAGTACTTC.

This clonotype turned up a few times. Little can be read into the size of this beta chain, an off-target read in a library designed for alpha chains. V usage is TRBV28 and J usage is TRBJ2-7, with unresolved D. This CDR3 region has 14 residues. In germline, CDR1 is MDHEN, CDR2 SYDVKM. V was trimmed by 0 bases and J by 2 bases, leaving 8 bases between them. CDR3: CASSLWAITYEQYF. The CDR3 nucleotides are TGTGCCAGCAGTTTATGGGCAATCACCTACGAGCAGTACTTC.

A few counts support this clonotype. Little can be read into the size of this beta chain, an off-target read in a library designed for alpha chains. V usage is TRBV4-1 and J usage is TRBJ2-7; tentative D call: TRBD2 (6 bases). The germline V gene encodes CDR1 MGHRA and CDR2 YSYEKL. This CDR3 region has 14 residues. Trimming stripped 1 base from V and 2 bases from J, with 9 bases between. The chain's CDR3 is CASSQGGGTYEQYF. The CDR3 region has the DNA TGCGCCAGCAGCCAAGGCGGCGGGACCTACGAGCAGTACTTC.

This clonotype was counted only a few times. One end of the junction varies from germline; a read error may be responsible. This beta chain came through as a stray read in a library set up for alpha chains, and its size says little. This chain links TRBV11-2 with TRBJ2-7; TRBD1 aligns across 9 bases. Germline CDR1 and CDR2: SGHAT and FQNNGV. The CDR3 consists of 16 residues. The CDR3 DNA reads TGTGCCAGCACCTTAGGCAACTCGGGACAGGGCAACGAGCAGTACTTC. Residues: CASTLGNSGQGNEQYF. Complete variable domain (other parts from reference TRBV11-2 and TRBJ2-7): EAGVAQSPRYKIIEKRQSVAFWCNPISGHATLYWYQQILGQGPKLLIQFQNNGVVDDSQLPKDRFSAERLKGVDSTLKIQPAKLEDSAVYLCASTLGNSGQGNEQYFGPGTRLTVT.

On this clonotype: Since the library was made to target alpha chains, this beta chain is a stray read and its abundance is not meaningful. The chain employs TRBV4-1 and TRBJ2-7; the D call may be TRBD1 or TRBD2 (5 bases each). This CDR3 comprises 16 residues. Germline CDR1 MGHRA, CDR2 YSYEKL. V was shortened by 0 bases and J by 3 bases, with 15 bases between the two germline ends. CDR3 in amino acids: CASSQDTGTTDYEQYF. In nucleotides, the CDR3 is TGCGCCAGCAGCCAAGATACGGGGACCACAGACTACGAGCAGTACTTC.

This clonotype is medium-sized. The library was designed around alpha chains, so this beta chain is a stray read whose abundance carries little weight. The CDR3 region has the DNA TGTGCCAGCTCATTCGGACAGGGGGAAATGGAAGCTTTCTTT. Encoded protein: CASSFGQGEMEAFF. The chain couples TRBV18 to TRBJ1-1; 10 nucleotides match TRBD1. Per the germline V gene, CDR1 is KGHSH and CDR2 is LQKENI. J was trimmed by 8 bases and V by 5 bases; bases with no gene match: 8. The CDR3 loop spans 14 amino acids.

In this sample, this clonotype is large. Since the library was made to target alpha chains, this beta chain is a stray read and its abundance is not meaningful. J is TRBJ1-1 and V is TRBV7-2; D ambiguous. Looked up from germline, CDR1 is SGHTA and CDR2 is FQGNSA. CDR3 size: 12 residues. Trimming removed 3 bases from V and 4 bases from J, with 6 bases in between. CDR3 DNA sequence: TGTGCCAGCAGCTTGAGGATCACTGAAGCTTTCTTT. The encoded protein is CASSLRITEAFF. Looking up the rest from reference TRBV7-2 and TRBJ1-1 gives the full variable domain: GAGVSQSPSNKVTEKGKDVELRCDPISGHTALYWYRQSLGQGLEFLIYFQGNSAPDKSGLPSDRFSAERTGGSVSTLTIQRTQQEDSAVYLCASSLRITEAFFGQGTRLTVV.

This clonotype showed up just a few times. This beta chain turned up in a library designed for alpha chains; as an off-target read, its abundance says little. This rearrangement joins TRBV7-9 to TRBJ2-1, with D hard to call. The ends were cut back, 1 base at V and 8 bases at J, with 6 bases in the middle. The CDR3 contains 12 residues. From germline, CDR1 is SEHNR and CDR2 FQNEAQ (reference sequence). The CDR3 spells CASSLGADEQFF. The CDR3 DNA is TGTGCCAGCAGCTTAGGGGCGGATGAGCAGTTCTTC.

A note on this clonotype: This beta chain is a stray read from a library made for alpha chains; its abundance is not meaningful. This sequence joins TRBV27 and TRBJ2-3; no firm D call. The CDR3 extends over 13 amino acids. V was shortened by 2 bases and J by 6 bases, with 9 bases between the two germline ends. Germline V gene lookup returns CDR1 MNHEY and CDR2 SMNVEV (reference sequence). The CDR3 reads CASSLKVLDTQYF. Here the CDR3 DNA reads TGTGCCAGCAGTTTAAAGGTCTTGGATACGCAGTATTTT.

This clonotype is medium-sized by share. This beta chain is a stray read from a library made for alpha chains; its abundance is not meaningful. The V and J genes are TRBV7-9 and TRBJ2-1; 14 bases align to TRBD2. Germline assignment: CDR1 SEHNR and CDR2 FQNEAQ (reference sequence). V trimming: 5 bases; J trimming: 14 bases; junction bases outside the gene matches: 5. The CDR3 has 13 amino acids. The DNA of the CDR3 is TGTGCCAGCAGCCCGGGACTAGCGGGAGAAGAGTTCTTC. It codes for CASSPGLAGEEFF.

In regard to this clonotype: This may arise from a read error, as a much more abundant clone is one base away. This beta chain came through as a stray read in a library set up for alpha chains, and its size says little. The V call is TRBV6-6, the J call TRBJ2-3; TRBD1 aligns across 8 bases. Germline lookup yields CDR1 MNHNY and CDR2 SVGAGI (reference sequence). The CDR3 contains 14 residues. Losses at the gene ends were 5 bases for V and 6 bases for J; bases not matched to a gene: 7. CDR3 nucleotides: TGTGCCAGCAGTGTGGACAGGGTGGCCGATACGCAGTATTTT. It specifies CASSVDRVADTQYF.

As to this clonotype: The library was built for alpha chains, so this beta chain is an off-target read and its size means little. The rearrangement uses TRBV28 and TRBJ2-1; the match to TRBD1 covers 7 bases. CDR3 length: 13 amino acids. CDR1 and CDR2 from the germline V gene are MDHEN and SYDVKM. The junction had 3 bases not matched to a gene; V was cut back by 5 bases and J by 5 bases. CDR3 region: CASSDRENNEQFF. The DNA for the CDR3 is TGTGCCAGCAGTGACAGGGAGAACAATGAGCAGTTCTTC. Drawing the rest from reference TRBV28 and TRBJ2-1, the complete variable domain is DVKVTQSSRYLVKRTGEKVFLECVQDMDHENMFWYRQDPGLGLRLIYFSYDVKMKEKGDIPEGYSVSREKKERFSLILESASTNQTSMYLCASSDRENNEQFFGPGTRLTVL.

This clonotype appeared a few times. The size of this beta chain means little, since it is a stray read in a library made for alpha chains. This rearrangement joins TRBV4-2 to TRBJ2-3; 8 bases fit TRBD1. This CDR3 has 15 residues. Germline V CDR1 and CDR2: LGHNA, YNFKEQ. V gave up 1 base and J gave up 4 bases; unmatched junction bases: 4. Here the CDR3 reads CASSQAGGAADTQYF. The CDR3 DNA sequence: TGTGCCAGCAGCCAAGCAGGGGGCGCAGCAGATACGCAGTATTTT.

With regard to this clonotype: This beta chain is an off-target read within a library intended for alpha chains, so its frequency means little. V and J are TRBV9 and TRBJ2-1, with 10 bases aligning to TRBD1. Germline CDR1 and CDR2: SGDLS and YYNGEE. The J segment lost 3 bases and the V segment lost 3 bases, leaving 3 bases of the junction unmatched. This CDR3 contains 15 residues. CDR3 bases: TGTGCCAGCAGCGAGCGGGACAGGGGCTACAATGAGCAGTTCTTC. Translation: CASSERDRGYNEQFF.

By sample fraction, this clonotype is large. This beta chain slipped into a library made for alpha chains as a stray read, so its size is not meaningful. The chain's CDR3 is CASSFDRGRTGELFF. The CDR3 region has the DNA TGTGCCAGCAGTTTCGACAGGGGGAGAACCGGGGAGCTGTTTTTT. The V call is TRBV6-6, the J call TRBJ2-2; 9 positions agree with TRBD1. The CDR3 has 15 residues. In germline, CDR1 is MNHNY, CDR2 SVGAGI (reference sequence). V shed 4 bases and J 5 bases; nucleotides not matched to a gene: 5.

A few counts support this clonotype. This beta chain is a stray read from a library made for alpha chains; its abundance is not meaningful. This chain uses TRBV27 with TRBJ2-7; possibly TRBD2 for D (5 bases). CDR1 is MNHEY and CDR2 is SMNVEV in the germline V gene (reference sequence). V lost 5 bases, J lost 3 bases, and 11 bases lay in between. The CDR3 loop spans 13 amino acids. The CDR3 DNA reads as TGTGCCAGCAGTCGTAGAGAGGGCTACGAGCAGTACTTC. It encodes CASSRREGYEQYF.

This clonotype is termed medium-sized. This beta chain is an unintended read in a library built for alpha chains; its size means little. This chain links TRBV5-5 with TRBJ2-7; D remains ambiguous. V shed 5 bases and J shed 3 bases, with 15 bases lying between them. This CDR3 has 14 amino acids. The germline V gene encodes CDR1 SGHKS and CDR2 YYEKEE (reference sequence). Here the CDR3 reads CASSYQAIGYEQYF. In DNA, the CDR3 is TGTGCCAGCAGTTACCAGGCTATCGGCTACGAGCAGTACTTC. Drawing the rest from reference TRBV5-5 and TRBJ2-7, the complete variable domain is DAGVTQSPTHLIKTRGQQVTLRCSPISGHKSVSWYQQVLGQGPQFIFQYYEKEERGRGNFPDRFSARQFPNYSSELNVNALLLGDSALYLCASSYQAIGYEQYFGPGTRLTVT.

This clonotype was detected only once. This beta chain represents an off-target read in a library built for alpha chains; its size is of limited meaning. The chain joins TRBV5-1 to TRBJ2-3; TRBD2 agrees at 11 bases. V was clipped by 4 bases and J by 2 bases; unmatched bases: 6. The CDR3 has 16 residues. Looked up from germline, CDR1 is SGHRS and CDR2 is YFSETQ. The CDR3 DNA reads TGCGCCAGCAGCCTTGGGACTAGCGGACCCACAGATACGCAGTATTTT. It yields the protein CASSLGTSGPTDTQYF.

For this clonotype: This beta chain is an unintended read in a library built for alpha chains; its size means little. The CDR3 DNA is TGCGCCAGCAGCCCAGGGGTAGGGGTTCACTCTGGAAACACCATATATTTT. Amino acid sequence: CASSPGVGVHSGNTIYF. V usage is TRBV4-3 and J usage is TRBJ1-3; D may be TRBD1 (6 bases). The V end lost 4 bases, the J end lost 0 bases, and 16 bases lay between the germline ends. CDR3 length: 17 amino acids. Germline V lookup: CDR1 LGHNA, CDR2 YSLEER.

This clonotype was seen many times. For a library built for alpha chains, this beta chain is a stray read; little rests on its size. This rearrangement joins TRBV12-3 or TRBV12-4 to TRBJ2-7, with TRBD1 matching 8 bases. This CDR3 is built from 18 residues. Trimming took 5 bases from V and 4 from J; bases not matched to a gene: 19. DNA of the CDR3: TGTGCCAGCAGTCCCACGGTACACCGGGACAGGCGATTTTACGAGCAGTACTTC. It codes for CASSPTVHRDRRFYEQYF.